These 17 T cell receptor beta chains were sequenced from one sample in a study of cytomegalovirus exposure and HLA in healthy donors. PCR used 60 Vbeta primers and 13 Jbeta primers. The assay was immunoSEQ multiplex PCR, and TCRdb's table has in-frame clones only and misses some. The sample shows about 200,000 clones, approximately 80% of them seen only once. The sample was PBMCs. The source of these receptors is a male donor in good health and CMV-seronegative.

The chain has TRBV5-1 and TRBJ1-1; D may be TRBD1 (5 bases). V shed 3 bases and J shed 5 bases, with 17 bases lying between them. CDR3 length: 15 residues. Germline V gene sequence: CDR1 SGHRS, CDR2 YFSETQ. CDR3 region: CASSSLMGPQTEAFF. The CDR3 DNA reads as TGCGCCAGCAGCTCCCTTATGGGGCCACAGACTGAAGCTTTCTTT.

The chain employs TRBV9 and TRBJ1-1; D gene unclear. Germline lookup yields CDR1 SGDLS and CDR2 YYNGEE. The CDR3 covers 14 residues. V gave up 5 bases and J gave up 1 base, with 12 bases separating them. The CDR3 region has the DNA TGTGCCAGCAGGGCACCCACAGCGAACACTGAAGCTTTCTTT. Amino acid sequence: CASRAPTANTEAFF.

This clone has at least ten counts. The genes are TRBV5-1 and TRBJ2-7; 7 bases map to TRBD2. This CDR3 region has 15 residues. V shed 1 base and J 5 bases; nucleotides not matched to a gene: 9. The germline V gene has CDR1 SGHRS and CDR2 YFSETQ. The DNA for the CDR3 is TGCGCCAGCAGCTTGTTCGGCGGGAGTAACGACGAGCAGTACTTC. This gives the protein CASSLFGGSNDEQYF.

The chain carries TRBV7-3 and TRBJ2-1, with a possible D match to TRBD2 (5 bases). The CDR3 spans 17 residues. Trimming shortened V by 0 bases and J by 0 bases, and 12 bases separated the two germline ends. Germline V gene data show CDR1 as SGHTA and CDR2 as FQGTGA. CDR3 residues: CASSLTKRASSYNEQFF. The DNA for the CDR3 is TGTGCCAGCAGCTTAACGAAGAGGGCGAGCTCCTACAATGAGCAGTTCTTC.

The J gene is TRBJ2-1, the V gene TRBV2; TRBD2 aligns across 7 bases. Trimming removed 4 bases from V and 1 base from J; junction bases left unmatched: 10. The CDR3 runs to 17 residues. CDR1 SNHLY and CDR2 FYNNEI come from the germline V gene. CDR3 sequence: CASSARPTGGSYNEQFF. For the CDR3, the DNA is TGTGCCAGCAGTGCCAGACCAACCGGGGGGTCCTACAATGAGCAGTTCTTC.

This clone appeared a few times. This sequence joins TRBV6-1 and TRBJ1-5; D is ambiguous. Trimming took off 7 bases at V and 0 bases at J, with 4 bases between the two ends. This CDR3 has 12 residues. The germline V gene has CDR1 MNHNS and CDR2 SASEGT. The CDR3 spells CASTISNQPQHF. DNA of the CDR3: TGTGCCAGCACTATTAGCAATCAGCCCCAGCATTTT.

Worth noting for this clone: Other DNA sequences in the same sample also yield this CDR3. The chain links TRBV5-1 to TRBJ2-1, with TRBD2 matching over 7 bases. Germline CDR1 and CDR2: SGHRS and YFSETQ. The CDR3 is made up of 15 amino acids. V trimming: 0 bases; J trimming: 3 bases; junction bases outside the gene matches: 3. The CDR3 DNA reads TGCGCCAGCAGCTTGGTTGGCGGGAGCTACAATGAGCAGTTCTTC. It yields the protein CASSLVGGSYNEQFF.

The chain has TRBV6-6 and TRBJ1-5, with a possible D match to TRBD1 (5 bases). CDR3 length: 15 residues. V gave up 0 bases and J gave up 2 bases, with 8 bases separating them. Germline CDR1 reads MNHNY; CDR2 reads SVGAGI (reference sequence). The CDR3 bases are TGTGCCAGCAGTTACTCTTCACAGGGCAATCAGCCCCAGCATTTT. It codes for CASSYSSQGNQPQHF.

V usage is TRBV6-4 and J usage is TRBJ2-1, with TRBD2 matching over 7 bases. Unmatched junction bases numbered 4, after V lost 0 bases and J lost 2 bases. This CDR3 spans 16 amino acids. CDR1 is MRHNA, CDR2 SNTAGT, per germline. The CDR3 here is CASSDSAGVAYNEQFF. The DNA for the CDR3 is TGTGCCAGCAGTGACTCGGCGGGAGTTGCCTACAATGAGCAGTTCTTC.

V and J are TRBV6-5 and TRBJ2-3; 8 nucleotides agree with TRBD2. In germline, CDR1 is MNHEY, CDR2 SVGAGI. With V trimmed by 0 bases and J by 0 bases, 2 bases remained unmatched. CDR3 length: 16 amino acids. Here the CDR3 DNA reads TGTGCCAGCAGTTACTCAGCGGGGGTTAGCACAGATACGCAGTATTTT. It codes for CASSYSAGVSTDTQYF.

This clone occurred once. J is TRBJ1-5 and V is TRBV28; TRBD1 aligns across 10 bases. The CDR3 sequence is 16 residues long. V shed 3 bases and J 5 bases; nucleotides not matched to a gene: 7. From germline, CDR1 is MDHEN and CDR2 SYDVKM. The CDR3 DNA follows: TGTGCCAGCAGTTTTCGTCGACAGGGGGCATATCAGCCCCAGCATTTT. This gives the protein CASSFRRQGAYQPQHF.

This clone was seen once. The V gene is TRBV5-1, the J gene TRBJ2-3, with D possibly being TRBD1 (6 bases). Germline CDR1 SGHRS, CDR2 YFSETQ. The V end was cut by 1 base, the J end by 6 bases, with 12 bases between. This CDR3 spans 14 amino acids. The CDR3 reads CASSLSGGVDTQYF. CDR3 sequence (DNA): TGCGCCAGCAGCTTGAGTGGGGGCGTGGATACGCAGTATTTT.

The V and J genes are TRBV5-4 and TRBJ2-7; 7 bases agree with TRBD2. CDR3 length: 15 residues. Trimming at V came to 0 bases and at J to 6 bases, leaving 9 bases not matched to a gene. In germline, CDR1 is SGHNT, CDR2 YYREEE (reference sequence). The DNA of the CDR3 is TGTGCCAGCAGCTTGGTCGGACTAGAGCTCCCCGAGCAGTACTTC. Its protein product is CASSLVGLELPEQYF.

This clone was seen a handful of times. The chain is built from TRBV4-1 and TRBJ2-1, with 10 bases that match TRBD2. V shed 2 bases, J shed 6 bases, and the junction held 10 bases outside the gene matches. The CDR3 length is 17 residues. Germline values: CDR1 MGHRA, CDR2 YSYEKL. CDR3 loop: CASSQNPAGGSVNEQFF. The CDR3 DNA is TGCGCCAGCAGCCAAAATCCAGCGGGAGGGTCTGTCAATGAGCAGTTCTTC.

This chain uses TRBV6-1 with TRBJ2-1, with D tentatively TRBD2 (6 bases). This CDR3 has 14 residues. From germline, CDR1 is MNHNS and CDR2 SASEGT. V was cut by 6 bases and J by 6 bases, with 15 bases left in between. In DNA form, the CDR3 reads TGTGCCAGCAGGGAGGGACGTTGGGTCAATGAGCAGTTCTTC. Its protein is CASREGRWVNEQFF.

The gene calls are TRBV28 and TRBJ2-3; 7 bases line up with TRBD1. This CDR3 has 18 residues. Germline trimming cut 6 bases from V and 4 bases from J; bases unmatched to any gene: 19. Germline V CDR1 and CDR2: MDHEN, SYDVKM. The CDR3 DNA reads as TGTGCCAGCAGACCGCTCATGGGGACGGGGCAGGGGGCAGATACGCAGTATTTT. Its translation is CASRPLMGTGQGADTQYF. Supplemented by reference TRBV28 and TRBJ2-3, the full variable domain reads DVKVTQSSRYLVKRTGEKVFLECVQDMDHENMFWYRQDPGLGLRLIYFSYDVKMKEKGDIPEGYSVSREKKERFSLILESASTNQTSMYLCASRPLMGTGQGADTQYFGPGTRLTVL.

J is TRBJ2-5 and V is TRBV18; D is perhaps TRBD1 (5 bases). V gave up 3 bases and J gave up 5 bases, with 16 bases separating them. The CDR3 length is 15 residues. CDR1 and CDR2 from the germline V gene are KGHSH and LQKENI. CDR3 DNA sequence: TGTGCCAGCTCACCTGCGACAGTGGGGAAGGAGACCCAGTACTTC. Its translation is CASSPATVGKETQYF.